Below, 29 T cell receptor beta chains from the same sample are listed, as sequenced in a study of Ad26.COV2.S vaccination and SARS-CoV-2 variants. As to treatment: approximately 18 received Ad26.COV2.S at low or high dose, single or two shots; about 5 received placebo; per-sample allocation not given. Sampling happened 63 days after the first vaccine or placebo injection. Profiled with immunoSEQ multiplex PCR; TCRdb holds only in-frame clones, not every one. The sample lists 440,000 or so clones; roughly nine tenths were seen once. Sequencing was performed on peripheral blood, taken in a trial of Ad26.COV2.S vaccine versus placebo. The receptors come from a person aged 18-60 years who received the Ad26.COV2.S COVID-19 vaccine or a placebo.

This clone was observed once. This sequence joins TRBV12-3 or TRBV12-4 and TRBJ2-7, with 7 bases fitting TRBD1. The trim removed 3 bases at V and 6 bases at J, leaving 5 bases unmatched. The CDR3 covers 13 residues. The CDR3 here is CASSFDRAGEQYF. For the CDR3, the DNA is TGTGCCAGCAGTTTTGACAGGGCAGGCGAGCAGTACTTC.

The chain carries TRBV7-2 and TRBJ2-3; D gene uncertain. CDR1 and CDR2 (germline): SGHTA, FQGNSA. This CDR3 spans 15 amino acids. The V and J ends lost 1 base and 0 bases respectively, with 8 bases between them. The CDR3 sequence: CASSLVSGSTDTQYF. Here the CDR3 DNA reads TGTGCCAGCAGCTTAGTCTCGGGTAGCACAGATACGCAGTATTTT.

V usage is TRBV2 and J usage is TRBJ2-1, with 7 bases fitting TRBD1. The CDR3 loop spans 14 amino acids. Germline values: CDR1 SNHLY, CDR2 FYNNEI. Unmatched junction bases numbered 4, after V lost 2 bases and J lost 6 bases. This chain's CDR3 is CASSEQGEGNEQFF. The DNA for the CDR3 is TGTGCCAGCAGTGAACAGGGGGAAGGCAATGAGCAGTTCTTC.

The chain recombines TRBV29-1 with TRBJ1-1, with 9 bases lining up with TRBD1. The CDR3 sequence is 15 residues long. Germline values: CDR1 SQVTM, CDR2 ANQGSEA. J was trimmed by 6 bases and V by 7 bases; bases with no gene match: 15. For the CDR3, the DNA is TGCAGCGCGGAACAGGGGGCGCGGATTAGCCCTGAAGCTTTCTTT. This codes for CSAEQGARISPEAFF.

CDR3 residues: CASSLGGRASTDTQYF. In DNA form, the CDR3 reads TGTGCCAGCAGCTTAGGCGGCAGGGCCTCCACAGATACGCAGTATTTT. The chain is built from TRBV7-9 and TRBJ2-3; tentatively, D is TRBD1 (5 bases). This CDR3 comprises 16 residues. Germline CDR1 SEHNR, CDR2 FQNEAQ (reference sequence). Between the trimmed V and J ends, which lost 1 base and 2 bases, there was a span of 13 bases.

This clone was observed many times. The J gene is TRBJ1-2, the V gene TRBV28; 7 bases agree with TRBD1. J lost 5 bases, V lost 2 bases, and 8 bases had no gene match. Germline CDR1 reads MDHEN; CDR2 reads SYDVKM. This CDR3 comprises 15 residues. The CDR3 here is CASSLIPTGWYGYTF. DNA for the CDR3: TGTGCCAGCAGTTTAATCCCGACAGGGTGGTATGGCTACACCTTC.

The CDR3 loop is CASSLDGRVNSPLHF. CDR3 coding DNA: TGTGCCAGCAGCTTAGATGGCAGGGTAAATTCACCCCTCCACTTT. The chain joins TRBV7-6 to TRBJ1-6; D might be TRBD1 (5 bases). V shed 1 base and J shed 7 bases, with 11 bases lying between them. CDR3 length: 15 amino acids. CDR1 SGHVS and CDR2 FNYEAQ come from the germline V gene.

The rearrangement links TRBV28 to TRBJ2-7; no clear D gene. Trimming took 2 bases from V and 2 from J, leaving 13 bases between them. The germline V gene has CDR1 MDHEN and CDR2 SYDVKM. The CDR3 runs 15 residues. CDR3 in DNA: TGTGCCAGCAGTTTACTTCAGCCTACAACCTACGAGCAGTACTTC. This codes for CASSLLQPTTYEQYF.

About this clone: Other DNA variants within this sample encode the same CDR3. The chain uses TRBV7-9 and TRBJ2-7; D perhaps matches TRBD2 (6 bases). The CDR3 runs 12 residues. Trimming cost V 5 bases and J 6 bases, with 11 bases left between them. The germline V gene has CDR1 SEHNR and CDR2 FQNEAQ (reference sequence). For the CDR3, the DNA is TGTGCCAGCAGCCTTGGAGGGGCCGAGCAGTACTTC. Translation gives CASSLGGAEQYF.

The chain carries TRBV7-9 and TRBJ2-5, with 8 bases identical to TRBD2. The J segment lost 1 base and the V segment lost 3 bases, leaving 4 bases of the junction unmatched. In germline, CDR1 is SEHNR, CDR2 FQNEAQ (reference sequence). CDR3 size: 15 residues. The CDR3 DNA reads as TGTGCCAGCAGCTTTTCTGGACTAGCCCAAGAGACCCAGTACTTC. This sequence encodes CASSFSGLAQETQYF.

The chain uses TRBV4-1 and TRBJ2-7; 12 positions agree with TRBD2. Per germline, CDR1 MGHRA and CDR2 YSYEKL. J gave up 4 bases and V 3 bases, and 4 bases lay outside the gene matches. The CDR3 length is 15 residues. Here the CDR3 DNA reads TGCGCCAGCAGCCAGAAAGGGACTAGCGGGTACGAGCAGTACTTC. It specifies CASSQKGTSGYEQYF.

The rearrangement uses TRBV6-5 and TRBJ2-4; a possible D gene is TRBD1 (6 bases). The germline V gene encodes CDR1 MNHEY and CDR2 SVGAGI. V lost 6 bases and J 8 bases, leaving 14 bases between the germline ends. This CDR3 is built from 13 residues. The CDR3 region has the DNA TGTGCCAGCAGAGCTCAGGGGCGGGACATTCAGTACTTC. It yields the protein CASRAQGRDIQYF.

This clone appeared once. The chain joins TRBV5-1 to TRBJ1-1, with D unclear. The length of the CDR3 is 14 residues. The V end lost 0 bases, the J end lost 4 bases, and 10 bases lay between the germline ends. Looked up from germline, CDR1 is SGHRS and CDR2 is YFSETQ. In DNA, the CDR3 is TGCGCCAGCAGCTTGGCCGTGGGAGCCACTGAAGCTTTCTTT. It translates to CASSLAVGATEAFF.

A remark on this clone: This sample also contains other DNA sequences that code for the same CDR3. The genes are TRBV30 and TRBJ1-5, with D possibly matching TRBD1 (5 bases). The CDR3 has 13 amino acids. Germline-derived CDR1 and CDR2 are GTSNPN and SVGIG (reference sequence). V was trimmed by 2 bases and J by 2 bases, leaving 7 bases between them. The DNA for the CDR3 is TGTGCCTGGAGTTCGGGGGGCAATCAGCCCCAGCATTTT. Translation gives CAWSSGGNQPQHF.

The chain carries TRBV5-1 and TRBJ2-3; D possibly uses TRBD1 or TRBD2 (9 bases each). Trimming shortened V by 10 bases and J by 3 bases, and 18 bases separated the two germline ends. The CDR3 spans 14 residues. Germline CDR1 reads SGHRS; CDR2 reads YFSETQ. CDR3 sequence reads: CARGGGQGTDTQYF. The CDR3 region has the DNA TGCGCCCGCGGGGGGGGACAGGGAACAGATACGCAGTATTTT.

V is TRBV7-2 and J is TRBJ1-2, with a weak D call TRBD1 (6 bases). Germline CDR1 and CDR2: SGHTA and FQGNSA. V dropped 7 bases and J dropped 4 bases, with 22 bases sitting between them. The CDR3 runs 16 residues. DNA for the CDR3: TGTGCCAGCACCCGGGGGCGGCAGGGGTCAGGCTATGGCTACACCTTC. Amino acids: CASTRGRQGSGYGYTF.

The V and J genes are TRBV19 and TRBJ1-1, with a possible D match to TRBD1 (6 bases). Trimming left V 3 bases short and J 3 bases short, with 14 bases between. Germline CDR1 and CDR2: LNHDA and SQIVND (reference sequence). This CDR3 spans 15 amino acids. CDR3 residues: CASSINRGGDTEAFF. CDR3 DNA sequence: TGTGCCAGTAGTATTAATAGGGGGGGGGACACTGAAGCTTTCTTT.

The chain combines TRBV7-2 with TRBJ2-7; 7 bases agree with TRBD1. CDR1 and CDR2 from the germline V gene are SGHTA and FQGNSA. This CDR3 region has 12 residues. V dropped 5 bases and J dropped 6; count of bases not matched to a gene: 4. The CDR3 coding sequence is TGTGCCAGCAGCCCCTGGACAGGCGAGCAGTACTTC. Amino acids: CASSPWTGEQYF.

The J gene is TRBJ2-7, the V gene TRBV4-2; possible D gene TRBD2, 6 bases. Between the trimmed V and J ends, which lost 0 bases and 2 bases, there was a span of 8 bases. This CDR3 region has 14 residues. CDR1 LGHNA and CDR2 YNFKEQ come from the germline V gene. The CDR3: CASSQDRRAYEQYF. CDR3 sequence (DNA): TGTGCCAGCAGCCAAGATCGGAGGGCCTACGAGCAGTACTTC.

The V gene is TRBV30, the J gene TRBJ1-1; possibly TRBD1 for D (6 bases). The V end was cut by 1 base, the J end by 6 bases, with 12 bases between. The V gene's germline CDR1 is GTSNPN and CDR2 SVGIG (reference sequence). This CDR3 has 13 amino acids. Written as DNA, the CDR3 is TGTGCCTGGAGTGGGGGGCTGGGATCTGAAGCTTTCTTT. Amino acid sequence: CAWSGGLGSEAFF.

The chain recombines TRBV5-6 with TRBJ1-4, with a tentative D call TRBD1 (5 bases). Trimming took 0 bases from V and 0 from J, leaving 15 bases between them. Per the germline V gene, CDR1 is SGHDT and CDR2 is YYEEEE. The length of the CDR3 is 18 residues. The CDR3 bases are TGTGCCAGCAGCTTGGGGAAGAGACAGATCGCAACTAATGAAAAACTGTTTTTT. It yields the protein CASSLGKRQIATNEKLFF.

The V gene is TRBV28, the J gene TRBJ2-2, with D perhaps matching TRBD1 (6 bases). V lost 6 bases, J lost 4 bases, and 18 bases lay in between. Germline V gives CDR1 MDHEN, CDR2 SYDVKM. The CDR3 is made up of 16 amino acids. The CDR3 nucleotides are TGTGCCAGCAGCCGTTCGAGGGACACCCGCACCGGGGAGCTGTTTTTT. As protein: CASSRSRDTRTGELFF.

The chain has TRBV28 and TRBJ2-7; 11 bases map to TRBD2. V shed 3 bases, J shed 2 bases, and the junction held 3 bases outside the gene matches. The germline CDR1 and CDR2 sequences are MDHEN and SYDVKM. This CDR3 contains 15 residues. The CDR3 nucleotides are TGTGCCAGCAGTTTCCTAGCGGGAGGCGCCTACGAGCAGTACTTC. Protein: CASSFLAGGAYEQYF.

The chain links TRBV3-1 (or the pseudogene TRBV3-2) to TRBJ2-6; 7 bases are a match to TRBD1. The V gene end was trimmed by 2 bases and the J gene end by 0 bases; junction bases not matched to a gene: 7. Germline V lookup: CDR1 LGHDT, CDR2 YNNKEL (reference sequence). This CDR3 region has 18 residues. This CDR3 is CASSQFRTGPSGANVLTF. In DNA, the CDR3 is TGTGCCAGCAGCCAATTCCGGACAGGACCCTCTGGGGCCAACGTCCTGACTTTC.

V gene TRBV11-1 combines with J gene TRBJ2-5; D call uncertain. V lost 3 bases and J lost 5, with 4 bases in between. There are 11 residues in the CDR3. Germline loops: CDR1 SGHAT, CDR2 FQDESV (reference sequence). The CDR3 DNA sequence: TGTGCCAGCAGCTTTTCTGAGACCCAGTACTTC. It encodes CASSFSETQYF.

The rearrangement joins TRBV5-1 to TRBJ2-5; D is uncertain. The CDR3 sequence is 16 residues long. CDR1 SGHRS and CDR2 YFSETQ come from the germline V gene. Trimming took off 0 bases at V and 0 bases at J, with 12 bases between the two ends. CDR3 nucleotides: TGCGCCAGCAGCTTGGGCTGTTGCAAATACCAAGAGACCCAGTACTTC. It yields the protein CASSLGCCKYQETQYF.

This chain's CDR3 is CATSQGTNYGYTF. In DNA, the CDR3 is TGTGCCACCAGCCAAGGAACTAACTATGGCTACACCTTC. The chain carries TRBV15 and TRBJ1-2; no firm D call. Germline V gives CDR1 LNHNV, CDR2 YYDKDF (reference sequence). The CDR3 spans 13 residues. Trimming shortened V by 5 bases and J by 0 bases, and 7 bases separated the two germline ends.

A single count supports this clone. The chain is built from TRBV24-1 and TRBJ1-1; D is possibly TRBD1 (5 bases). V was shortened by 4 bases and J by 0 bases, with 20 bases between the two germline ends. The CDR3 runs 18 residues. CDR1 KGHDR and CDR2 SFDVKD come from the germline V gene. CDR3 nucleotide sequence: TGTGCCACCAGTGACCCAAATAGCCGACAAGGGGTGAACACTGAAGCTTTCTTT. Amino acid sequence: CATSDPNSRQGVNTEAFF.

The chain couples TRBV3-1 (or the pseudogene TRBV3-2) to TRBJ2-3, with a tentative D call TRBD2 (7 bases). Germline V gene data show CDR1 as LGHDT and CDR2 as YNNKEL (reference sequence). The CDR3 consists of 16 residues. The V gene lost 3 bases and the J gene lost 2 bases, with 15 bases spanning the gap. CDR3 sequence (DNA): TGTGCCAGCAGCCAGAAAGGGGGGGCCCCCACAGATACGCAGTATTTT. Its translation: CASSQKGGAPTDTQYF.